These 8 T cell receptor beta chains were sequenced from one sample in a study of low-dose radiotherapy and immunotherapy resistance in tumors. Time point reported: before trial treatment. First-strand cDNA relied on TRAV- and TRBV-specific primers spanning alpha and beta chains. PCR amplification of the TCRs was performed with Phusion for 20 PCR cycles, and it relied on a constant-region primer together with a V-primer adapter. Via MiXCR, TCRdb re-called the reads, giving one row per CDR3 protein. This table has around 68,000 distinct CDR3 sequences, about a quarter appearing once. The sample consisted of PBMCs, taken before treatment. These receptors were obtained from a male donor with rectosigmoid adenocarcinoma.

This chain uses TRBV5-6 with TRBJ1-5; 8 bases agree with TRBD1. The V gene end was trimmed by 0 bases and the J gene end by 6 bases; junction bases not matched to a gene: 5. CDR1 is SGHDT and CDR2 is YYEEEE in the germline V gene. This CDR3 spans 15 amino acids. The CDR3 bases are TGTGCCAGCAGCTTGGCAGGGGGCCCGAGTCAGCCCCAGCATTTT. Its protein is CASSLAGGPSQPQHF.

This clonotype has ten or more counts. The chain combines TRBV27 with TRBJ1-2, with D tentatively TRBD1 (6 bases). Germline V gene lookup returns CDR1 MNHEY and CDR2 SMNVEV (reference sequence). Deletions cut 2 bases from V and 5 bases from J, with 9 bases between. This CDR3 spans 13 amino acids. The chain's CDR3 is CASSLGQKYGYTF. DNA for the CDR3: TGTGCCAGCAGTTTAGGACAGAAGTATGGCTACACCTTC.

This clonotype was seen many times. The V call is TRBV20-1, the J call TRBJ2-7, with TRBD2 matching over 10 bases. V was clipped by 0 bases and J by 2 bases; unmatched bases: 7. The CDR3 sequence is 16 residues long. The germline V gene has CDR1 DFQATT and CDR2 SNEGSKA (reference sequence). The CDR3 sequence: CSAREGSGRGAYEQYF. The CDR3, as DNA: TGCAGTGCTAGAGAAGGGAGCGGGAGGGGGGCCTACGAGCAGTACTTC.

In this sample, this clonotype turned up many times. V gene TRBV5-1 combines with J gene TRBJ1-2; TRBD1 might be the D (5 bases). The CDR3 consists of 13 residues. Germline-derived CDR1 and CDR2 are SGHRS and YFSETQ. Trimming took 2 bases from V and 8 from J, leaving 13 bases between them. CDR3 sequence reads: CASSLTAEGGYTF. The DNA of the CDR3 is TGCGCCAGCAGCTTAACAGCCGAGGGGGGCTACACCTTC.

This clonotype has only one observation. CDR3 in amino acids: CAISESTGQETQYF. The CDR3 DNA sequence: TGTGCCATCAGTGAGTCGACAGGCCAAGAGACCCAGTACTTC. The J gene is TRBJ2-5, the V gene TRBV10-3; D might be TRBD1 (6 bases). The V end was cut by 0 bases, the J end by 1 base, with 6 bases between. Germline V gene sequence: CDR1 ENHRY, CDR2 SYGVKD. The CDR3 runs 14 residues.

Many counts were recorded for this clonotype. This chain uses TRBV9 with TRBJ2-5, with D possibly matching TRBD2 (5 bases). With 2 bases removed from V and 3 bases from J, the gap between germline ends came to 11 bases. The germline gives CDR1 SGDLS, CDR2 YYNGEE. The CDR3 is 14 amino acids. The CDR3 loop reads CASSVRGLEETQYF. CDR3 sequence (DNA): TGTGCCAGCAGCGTTAGAGGACTGGAAGAGACCCAGTACTTC.

Regarding this clonotype: A much larger clone is a single base away; this may be a read error. This rearrangement joins TRBV7-6 to TRBJ2-1, with D unresolved. Deletions cut 1 base from V and 10 bases from J, with 14 bases between. Germline-derived CDR1 and CDR2 are SGHVS and FNYEAQ. This CDR3 region has 14 residues. The CDR3 DNA reads as TGTGCCAGCAGCTTAGGCGGCGCCGTGGACGAGCAGTTCTTC. As protein: CASSLGGAVDEQFF.

About this clonotype itself: This likely traces to a read error, being one base from a far larger clone. The gene calls are TRBV5-1 and TRBJ2-5; TRBD2 agrees at 9 bases. The J call may be incorrect, as the DNA end agrees better with TRBJ2-3. CDR1 is SGHRS and CDR2 is YFSETQ in the germline V gene. The CDR3 loop spans 14 amino acids. CDR3 sequence: CASTAGGPGDAQYF. DNA of the CDR3: TGCGCCAGCACCGCGGGGGGGCCAGGTGATGCGCAGTATTTT.